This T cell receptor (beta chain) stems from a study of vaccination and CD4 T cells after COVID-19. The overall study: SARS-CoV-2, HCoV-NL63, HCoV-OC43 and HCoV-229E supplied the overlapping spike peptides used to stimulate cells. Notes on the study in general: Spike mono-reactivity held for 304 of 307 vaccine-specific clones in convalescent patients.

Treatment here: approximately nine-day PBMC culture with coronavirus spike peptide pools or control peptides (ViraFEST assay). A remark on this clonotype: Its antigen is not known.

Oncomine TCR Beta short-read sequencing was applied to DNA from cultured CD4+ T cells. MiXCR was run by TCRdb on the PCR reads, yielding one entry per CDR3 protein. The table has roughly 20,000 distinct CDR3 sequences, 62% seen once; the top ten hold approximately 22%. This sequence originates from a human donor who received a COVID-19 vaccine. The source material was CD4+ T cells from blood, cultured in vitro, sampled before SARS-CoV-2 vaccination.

CDR3 sequence: CASSYTQGSYGYTF. Here the CDR3 DNA reads TGTGCCAGCAGCTACACACAGGGTTCGTATGGCTACACCTTC. This chain joins TRBV7-3 and TRBJ1-2, with a tentative D call TRBD1 (6 bases). This CDR3 comprises 14 residues. Trimming shortened V by 4 bases and J by 5 bases, and 14 bases separated the two germline ends. Looked up from germline, CDR1 is SGHTA and CDR2 is FQGTGA.